This T cell receptor beta chain was sequenced for a study of T cell responses to AZD1222 COVID-19 vaccine. From germline, CDR1 is SGHRS and CDR2 YFSETQ. This CDR3 has 12 residues. V lost 2 bases and J lost 7, with 7 bases in between. The repertoire was sequenced with immunoSEQ multiplex PCR; TCRdb's copy has only in-frame clones and lacks some. The repertoire includes some 190,000 clones, almost 90% of them detected once, and approximately 8% sits in the top ten. This TCR derives from an adult in good health. The sequencing here drew on peripheral blood, taken on day 0 of AZD1222 vaccination. V and J are TRBV5-1 and TRBJ2-4, with no clear D. The CDR3 loop is CASSFDGNIQYF. In nucleotides, the CDR3 is TGCGCCAGCAGCTTTGACGGGAACATTCAGTACTTC. The full variable domain, with the rest looked up from reference TRBV5-1 and TRBJ2-4, is KAGVTQTPRYLIKTRGQQVTLSCSPISGHRSVSWYQQTPGQGLQFLFEYFSETQRNKGNFPGRFSGRQFSNSRSEMNVSTLELGDSALYLCASSFDGNIQYFGAGTRLSVL.